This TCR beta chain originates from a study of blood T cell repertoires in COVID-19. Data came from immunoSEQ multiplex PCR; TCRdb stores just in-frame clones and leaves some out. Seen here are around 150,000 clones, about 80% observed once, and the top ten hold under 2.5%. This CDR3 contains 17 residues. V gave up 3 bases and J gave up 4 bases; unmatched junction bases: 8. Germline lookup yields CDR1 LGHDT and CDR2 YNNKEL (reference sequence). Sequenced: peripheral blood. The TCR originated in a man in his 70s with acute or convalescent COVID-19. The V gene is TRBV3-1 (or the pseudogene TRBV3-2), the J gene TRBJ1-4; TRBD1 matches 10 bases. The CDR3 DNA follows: TGTGCCAGCAGCCAGAACCGGGACAGGGGCCTTAATGAAAAACTGTTTTTT. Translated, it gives CASSQNRDRGLNEKLFF.